The source of this TCR beta chain is a study of T cell repertoires in aging, cancer and after chemotherapy. Study-level findings and limits: Compared with age-matched healthy donors, untreated hematological or solid cancer patients showed higher blood TCR clonality. Loss of evenness, beyond lost richness, contributed to age-related TCR diversity decline in cancer patients.

Amplification of TCR beta used genomic DNA extracted from peripheral blood. Multiplex touch-down PCR with TRB-A/B primers amplified rearranged V-D-J TRB sequences. TCRdb used MiXCR to reprocess the multiplex PCR reads, holding one entry per CDR3 protein. Counted here are 12,000 or so distinct CDR3 sequences, just over 30% occurring once; the ten biggest clones make up 10%. The germline CDR1 and CDR2 sequences are SGHAT and FQDESV (reference sequence). The CDR3 has 11 amino acids. The V end lost 4 bases, the J end lost 1 base, and 2 bases lay between the germline ends. A note on this clonotype: Its antigen is undetermined.

This receptor was obtained from a human donor in good health. The donor label of this sample is uncertain. Material: blood. The chain combines TRBV11-1 with TRBJ2-7, with D unresolved. The CDR3, as DNA: TGTGCCAGCAGCTATTCCTACGAGCAGTACTTC. Residues: CASSYSYEQYF.